These 19 T cell receptor beta chains originate from one sample sequenced in a study of T cell clonotyping in hematopoietic cell transplantation (dated by TCRdb to 2020 to 2023). The library was prepared using the immunoSEQ multiplex PCR assay. Entries here come from immuneACCESS through TCRdb and include only in-frame sequences with V and J called. Some clones fail to appear in such tables; in the studies checked, an unresolved V gene covers under half of the shortfall, and the cause of the remainder is unknown. The sample has over 9,500 clones on record, around 93% of them singletons. The ten largest clones take up 0.7% to 0.95% of the sample. Material for sequencing was peripheral blood mononuclear cells. Every receptor here comes from a woman aged 50 to 60 in good health. Some clones in this sample may be carry-over from other donors' samples.

The rearrangement links TRBV30 to TRBJ1-4; D is undetermined. The CDR3 contains 13 residues. Trimming shortened V by 5 bases and J by 6 bases, and 13 bases separated the two germline ends. Germline CDR1 reads GTSNPN; CDR2 reads SVGIG (reference sequence). CDR3 nucleotide sequence: TGTGCCTGGGCGACGGACGGCTATGAAAAACTGTTTTTT. It specifies CAWATDGYEKLFF. The full variable domain, its missing parts supplied by reference TRBV30 and TRBJ1-4, is SQTIHQWPATLVQPVGSPLSLECTVEGTSNPNLYWYRQAAGRGLQLLFYSVGIGQISSEVPQNLSASRPQDRQFILSSKKLLLSDSGFYLCAWATDGYEKLFFGSGTQLSVL.

The chain combines TRBV15 with TRBJ1-2, with TRBD1 as a possible D gene (6 bases). The germline V gene encodes CDR1 LNHNV and CDR2 YYDKDF (reference sequence). V was pared by 0 bases and J by 8 bases, with 16 bases between. CDR3 length equals 15 residues. This CDR3 reads CATSRDRVDRKGYTF. CDR3 coding DNA: TGTGCCACCAGCAGAGACAGAGTGGACAGAAAAGGCTACACCTTC.

V is TRBV5-4 and J is TRBJ2-4; a weak D match, TRBD1 (6 bases). V lost 5 bases, J lost 5 bases, and 14 bases lay in between. Germline-derived CDR1 and CDR2 are SGHNT and YYREEE (reference sequence). The CDR3 has 14 residues. This chain's CDR3 is CASSPLDSQNIQYF. As DNA, the CDR3 is TGTGCCAGCAGTCCCCTGGACAGCCAAAACATTCAGTACTTC.

The rearrangement links TRBV10-3 to TRBJ1-2; D is ambiguous. Per the germline V gene, CDR1 is ENHRY and CDR2 is SYGVKD. The CDR3 is made up of 16 amino acids. Trimming took 3 bases from V and 0 from J, leaving 14 bases between them. In DNA form, the CDR3 reads TGTGCCATCAGTGATCCGAGGTGGGATACTAACTATGGCTACACCTTC. As protein: CAISDPRWDTNYGYTF.

The rearrangement uses TRBV19 and TRBJ1-1, with D possibly TRBD1 on 5 matching bases. Germline V gene lookup returns CDR1 LNHDA and CDR2 SQIVND (reference sequence). The CDR3 runs 13 residues. V was trimmed by 3 bases and J by 8 bases, leaving 13 bases between them. CDR3 sequence (DNA): TGTGCCAGTAGTATCCCGGGACGTCGGGAAGCTTTCTTT. This translates into CASSIPGRREAFF. Combining the CDR3 with reference TRBV19 and TRBJ1-1 gives the whole variable domain DGGITQSPKYLFRKEGQNVTLSCEQNLNHDAMYWYRQDPGQGLRLIYYSQIVNDFQKGDIAEGYSVSREKKESFPLTVTSAQKNPTAFYLCASSIPGRREAFFGQGTRLTVV.

V is TRBV2 and J is TRBJ2-7; 7 nucleotides agree with TRBD1. Germline V gives CDR1 SNHLY, CDR2 FYNNEI. The junction had 3 bases not matched to a gene; V was cut back by 6 bases and J by 4 bases. The CDR3 spans 12 residues. This chain's CDR3 is CASSQTGYEQYF. Written as DNA, the CDR3 is TGTGCCAGCAGCCAGACAGGGTACGAGCAGTACTTC.

This clone has more than one count but fewer than ten. This chain links TRBV7-7 with TRBJ2-1, with TRBD2 matching over 9 bases. The CDR3 sequence is 16 residues long. Germline values: CDR1 SSHAT, CDR2 FNYEAQ (reference sequence). V gave up 5 bases and J gave up 5 bases; unmatched junction bases: 10. CDR3 nucleotides: TGTGCCAGCAGCCGAAATGCGGTAGCGGGGGACAATGAGCAGTTCTTC. Residues: CASSRNAVAGDNEQFF.

The chain carries TRBV4-3 and TRBJ1-2; D call uncertain. V lost 0 bases and J 6 bases, leaving 14 bases between the germline ends. This CDR3 is 15 amino acids long. The V gene's germline CDR1 is LGHNA and CDR2 YSLEER. CDR3 DNA sequence: TGCGCCAGCAGCCAAGAGGTTAGCTTGTCTAATGGCTACACCTTC. This translates into CASSQEVSLSNGYTF.

The rearrangement links TRBV2 to TRBJ1-2; D unresolved. CDR3 length equals 15 residues. Germline lookup yields CDR1 SNHLY and CDR2 FYNNEI. V gave up 4 bases and J gave up 4 bases, with 16 bases separating them. CDR3 coding DNA: TGTGCCAGCAGTGGCGATGCCACTGTGGTCTATGGCTACACCTTC. Its protein product is CASSGDATVVYGYTF.

The V gene is TRBV29-1, the J gene TRBJ1-1; D is possibly TRBD1 (5 bases). The CDR3 runs to 13 residues. Trimming left V 1 base short and J 6 bases short, with 12 bases between. CDR1 is SQVTM and CDR2 is ANQGSEA in the germline V gene. CDR3: CSVEAGRSAEAFF. CDR3 nucleotides: TGCAGCGTTGAAGCAGGGAGGTCCGCTGAAGCTTTCTTT.

This rearrangement joins TRBV9 to TRBJ1-6, with a tentative D call TRBD1 (5 bases). V was trimmed by 0 bases and J by 10 bases, leaving 11 bases between them. CDR1 is SGDLS, CDR2 YYNGEE, per germline. The CDR3 is 14 amino acids. As DNA, the CDR3 is TGTGCCAGCAGCGTAGTGGGAACAGGATCACCCCTCCACTTT. It specifies CASSVVGTGSPLHF. Looking up the rest from reference TRBV9 and TRBJ1-6 gives the full variable domain: DSGVTQTPKHLITATGQRVTLRCSPRSGDLSVYWYQQSLDQGLQFLIQYYNGEERAKGNILERFSAQQFPDLHSELNLSSLELGDSALYFCASSVVGTGSPLHFGNGTRLTVT.

This chain links TRBV9 with TRBJ2-7, with a possible D match to TRBD1 (6 bases). V was pared by 1 base and J by 2 bases, with 16 bases between. CDR1 SGDLS and CDR2 YYNGEE come from the germline V gene. CDR3 length: 16 amino acids. CDR3 loop: CASSVSPTGWAYEQYF. CDR3 DNA: TGTGCCAGCAGCGTATCCCCCACAGGGTGGGCCTACGAGCAGTACTTC.

The chain combines TRBV28 with TRBJ1-3, with D possibly TRBD1 on 6 matching bases. Per the germline V gene, CDR1 is MDHEN and CDR2 is SYDVKM. Trimming cost V 2 bases and J 2 bases, with 16 bases left between them. The CDR3 covers 17 residues. CDR3 DNA sequence: TGTGCCAGCAGTTTACGCCCAGGGGATTTCGCTGGAAACACCATATATTTT. Residues: CASSLRPGDFAGNTIYF.

This clone was detected a few times. V gene TRBV28 combines with J gene TRBJ2-1, with 11 nucleotides matching TRBD2. J was trimmed by 4 bases and V by 7 bases; bases with no gene match: 3. Germline lookup yields CDR1 MDHEN and CDR2 SYDVKM. This CDR3 comprises 14 residues. The DNA of the CDR3 is TGTGCCAGCATCTGGACTAGCGGGTACAATGAGCAGTTCTTC. It yields the protein CASIWTSGYNEQFF.

V is TRBV5-5 and J is TRBJ1-2; TRBD1 aligns across 9 bases. The CDR3 contains 14 residues. J lost 5 bases, V lost 4 bases, and 6 bases had no gene match. Germline CDR1 reads SGHKS; CDR2 reads YYEKEE (reference sequence). This CDR3 reads CASSPGQGRYGYTF. The CDR3, as DNA: TGTGCCAGCAGCCCGGGACAGGGCCGGTATGGCTACACCTTC.

The chain is built from TRBV13 and TRBJ1-2, with unresolved D. The CDR3 has 16 amino acids. The germline gives CDR1 PRHDT, CDR2 FYEKMQ (reference sequence). Deletions cut 4 bases from V and 4 bases from J, with 19 bases between. CDR3 residues: CASSSRKVPRTYGYTF. DNA of the CDR3: TGTGCCAGCAGCTCGAGGAAAGTTCCTAGAACCTATGGCTACACCTTC.

The chain combines TRBV9 with TRBJ1-4; 7 positions match TRBD1. The V gene's germline CDR1 is SGDLS and CDR2 YYNGEE. The junction had 12 bases not matched to a gene; V was cut back by 4 bases and J by 9 bases. CDR3 size: 15 residues. The CDR3, as DNA: TGTGCCAGCAGCTTAGGGACAGTTTATTCTAAAAAACTGTTTTTT. It is translated as CASSLGTVYSKKLFF.

The rearrangement uses TRBV5-6 and TRBJ2-5, with 8 bases aligning to TRBD1. The CDR3 sequence is 14 residues long. The junction had 4 bases not matched to a gene; V was cut back by 1 base and J by 5 bases. Germline V gene data show CDR1 as SGHDT and CDR2 as YYEEEE. CDR3 amino acids: CASSLTGQGETQYF. CDR3 in DNA: TGTGCCAGCAGCTTGACAGGACAGGGTGAGACCCAGTACTTC.

The genes are TRBV7-8 and TRBJ2-7, with D perhaps matching TRBD2 (5 bases). Trimming stripped 5 bases from V and 5 bases from J, with 16 bases between. Germline CDR1 and CDR2: SGHVS and FQNEAQ. The CDR3 covers 14 residues. The CDR3 DNA sequence: TGTGCCAGCAGCCCCAGACTATTCCCCGACGAGCAGTACTTC. Translation gives CASSPRLFPDEQYF.